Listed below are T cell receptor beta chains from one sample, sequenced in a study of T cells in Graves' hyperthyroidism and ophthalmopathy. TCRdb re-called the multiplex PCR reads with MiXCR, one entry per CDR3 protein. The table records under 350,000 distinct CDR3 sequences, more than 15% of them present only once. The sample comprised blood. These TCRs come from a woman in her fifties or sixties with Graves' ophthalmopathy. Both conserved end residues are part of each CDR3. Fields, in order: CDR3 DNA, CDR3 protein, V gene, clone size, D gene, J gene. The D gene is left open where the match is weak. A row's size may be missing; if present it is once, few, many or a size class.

TGCAGTGCTATCAGTCTCGAAGTGGGAGGGCCCTATTACGAGCAGTACTTC	CSAISLEVGGPYYEQYF	TRBV20-1	many	TRBD2	TRBJ2-7
TGTGCCAGCAGTTATGTGGGCGGAAACCAGTACTTC	CASSYVGGNQYF	TRBV6-2/TRBV6-3	many	-	TRBJ2-5
TGTGCCAGCAGCCGGGGCCCCACTTCTGAGCAGTACTTC	CASSRGPTSEQYF	TRBV11-2	-	-	TRBJ2-7
TGTGCCAGCACCCTAGCCGGGACGGGGGAAGAGACCCAGTACTTC	CASTLAGTGEETQYF	TRBV12-3/TRBV12-4	many	-	TRBJ2-5
TGTGCCAGCAGCGTAGCTGAGGTGAGCGAGCAGTACTTC	CASSVAEVSEQYF	TRBV9	many	-	TRBJ2-7
TGTGCCAGCAGCCCCTCGACAGGCAATGAGCAGTTCTTC	CASSPSTGNEQFF	TRBV9	-	-	TRBJ2-1
TGTGCCAGCAGCTCAAGTGGAGGTCCGAACAATGAGCAGTTCTTC	CASSSSGGPNNEQFF	TRBV7-7	-	-	TRBJ2-1
TGTGCCAGCACCCCACCGGGGCCGGGGGAGCAGTACTTC	CASTPPGPGEQYF	TRBV28	many	-	TRBJ2-7
TGCAGTGCTCGTATCAGGGAGATGACTGGAAACACCATATATTTT	CSARIREMTGNTIYF	TRBV20-1	-	-	TRBJ1-3
TGCAGTGCTAGGGGCCCGGCGGAGACCCAGTACTTC	CSARGPAETQYF	TRBV20-1	few	-	TRBJ2-5
TGCAGCGTTGACTCCAACAATGAGCAGTTCTTC	CSVDSNNEQFF	TRBV29-1	few	-	TRBJ2-1
TGTGCCAGCAGCTTGACCCTAGCGGGGGCCGGCGAGCAGTACTTC	CASSLTLAGAGEQYF	TRBV5-4	few	TRBD2	TRBJ2-7
TGTGCCAGCAGCCACCGGAGTAGCGGGGGGAGCTCCTACGAGCAGTACTTC	CASSHRSSGGSSYEQYF	TRBV4-2	-	TRBD2	TRBJ2-7
TGTGCCACCAGCAGAGGGGACAGGGATCAGCCCCAGCATTTT	CATSRGDRDQPQHF	TRBV15	-	TRBD1	TRBJ1-5
TGTGCCAGCACCAGTCGGGCGAACACTGAAGCTTTCTTT	CASTSRANTEAFF	TRBV9	-	-	TRBJ1-1
TGTGCCAGCAGCTTATCCCTCCGGGAGGGAAATGAGCAGTTCTTC	CASSLSLREGNEQFF	TRBV7-6	many	TRBD2	TRBJ2-1